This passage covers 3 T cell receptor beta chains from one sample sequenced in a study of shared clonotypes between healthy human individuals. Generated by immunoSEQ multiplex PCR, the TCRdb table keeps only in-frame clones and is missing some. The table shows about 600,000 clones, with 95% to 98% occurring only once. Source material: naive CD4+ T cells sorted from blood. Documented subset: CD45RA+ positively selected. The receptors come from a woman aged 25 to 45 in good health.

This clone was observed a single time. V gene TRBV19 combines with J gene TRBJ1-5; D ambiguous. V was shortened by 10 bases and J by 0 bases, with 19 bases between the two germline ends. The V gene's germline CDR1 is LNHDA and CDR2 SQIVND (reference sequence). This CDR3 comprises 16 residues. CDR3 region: CATGKYRDYSNQPQHF. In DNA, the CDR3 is TGTGCCACCGGAAAATACAGAGATTATAGCAATCAGCCCCAGCATTTT.

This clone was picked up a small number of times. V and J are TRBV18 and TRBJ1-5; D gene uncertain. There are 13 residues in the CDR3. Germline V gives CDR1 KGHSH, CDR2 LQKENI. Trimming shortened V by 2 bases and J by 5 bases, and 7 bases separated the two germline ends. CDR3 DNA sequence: TGTGCCAGCTCACCAAGTCTGGATCAGCCCCAGCATTTT. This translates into CASSPSLDQPQHF.

CDR3 bases: TGTGCCAGCAGCCTGACAGGGGGAGTCCCCAATCAGCCCCAGCATTTT. Protein sequence: CASSLTGGVPNQPQHF. This chain connects TRBV6-4 to TRBJ1-5; 9 nucleotides agree with TRBD1. J was trimmed by 3 bases and V by 6 bases; bases with no gene match: 9. Germline CDR1 reads MRHNA; CDR2 reads SNTAGT. This CDR3 has 16 amino acids.